Here is one T cell receptor beta chain with its context. What it recognizes is unknown. RNA, once extracted, was reverse transcribed into cDNA for use as the sequencing template. Only in-frame clones appear in the TCRdb table, and some are missing; sequencing was by immunoSEQ multiplex PCR. The sample has around 270,000 clones, roughly 64% seen once; the top ten hold more than 1.5%. Treatment defined: oral pan-JAK inhibitor, 5-10 mg twice daily. The source of the sample is a study of CD8+ T cells in alopecia areata. Study as a whole: Each day, treated patients took oral tofacitinib twice, at 5 to 10 mg per dose.

Whole-study results and caveats: Lesional scalp, especially alopecia totalis/universalis, showed higher clonality than normal scalp.

The germline V and J ends were trimmed by 8 bases and 8 bases, with 21 bases remaining between them. The CDR3 length is 14 residues. Germline lookup yields CDR1 MNHEY and CDR2 SVGAGI. The sample here was CD4+ T cells sorted from blood, taken at week 24, from a patient treated with tofacitinib. This TCR came from a human donor with alopecia areata. The chain recombines TRBV6-5 with TRBJ1-2; TRBD1 might be the D (5 bases). The CDR3 DNA reads TGTGCCAGCGGCCCCAGGGCCAGGGAGGGCGGCTACACCTTC. This gives the protein CASGPRAREGGYTF.